The 31 T cell receptor beta chains in this list originate from one sample, sequenced in a study of T cells after yellow fever vaccination. TCRdb re-called the 5' RACE reads with MiXCR, one entry per CDR3 protein. The data contain approximately 240,000 distinct CDR3 sequences, about 3.5% of them seen just once; the ten biggest clones take up 15% to 20%. Sequences were derived from PBMCs, sampled 15 days after the yellow fever booster vaccination. The receptors come from a man younger than 30 who received the YFV17D yellow fever vaccine.

The table lists this clonotype with many counts. The chain carries TRBV7-9 and TRBJ2-2; TRBD1 agrees at 7 bases. Germline lookup yields CDR1 SEHNR and CDR2 FQNEAQ (reference sequence). The J segment lost 6 bases and the V segment lost 5 bases, leaving 9 bases of the junction unmatched. The CDR3 spans 15 residues. CDR3 DNA sequence: TGTGCCAGCAGCCCCCGGGACAGCACCGCCGGGGAGCTGTTTTTT. Translation gives CASSPRDSTAGELFF.

In this sample, this clonotype turned up many times. This rearrangement joins TRBV12-3 or TRBV12-4 to TRBJ1-6, with a tentative D call TRBD1 (6 bases). The CDR3 length is 15 residues. V lost 5 bases to trimming and J lost 5 bases, with 13 bases between them. CDR3 residues: CASSPGQRDNSPLHF. CDR3 DNA sequence: TGTGCCAGCAGTCCTGGACAGAGGGATAATTCACCCCTCCACTTT.

There are many counts of this clonotype. The rearrangement links TRBV9 to TRBJ1-2; 8 positions match TRBD1. Germline assignment: CDR1 SGDLS and CDR2 YYNGEE. This CDR3 is built from 12 residues. V was pared by 5 bases and J by 8 bases, with 5 bases of the junction left unmatched. CDR3 sequence: CASRDGQGGYTF. For the CDR3, the DNA is TGTGCCAGCAGAGACGGACAGGGAGGCTACACCTTC.

Ten or more counts support this clonotype. This chain uses TRBV7-9 with TRBJ2-3; TRBD2 agrees at 12 bases. Germline V CDR1 and CDR2: SEHNR, FQNEAQ (reference sequence). There are 15 residues in the CDR3. Trimming cost V 3 bases and J 4 bases; bases outside gene matches: 2. CDR3 amino acids: CASSFSSGGADTQYF. CDR3 DNA: TGTGCCAGCAGCTTTTCTAGCGGGGGGGCAGATACGCAGTATTTT.

The sample holds many counts of this clonotype. The chain uses TRBV7-2 and TRBJ2-1; 7 bases line up with TRBD2. The CDR3 runs to 15 residues. Germline CDR1 is SGHTA and CDR2 is FQGNSA. V dropped 3 bases and J dropped 4; count of bases not matched to a gene: 6. The CDR3 coding sequence is TGTGCCAGCAGCTTTAGTAGCGGGTATTACAATGAGCAGTTCTTC. It encodes CASSFSSGYYNEQFF. Full variable domain (missing parts from reference TRBV7-2 and TRBJ2-1): GAGVSQSPSNKVTEKGKDVELRCDPISGHTALYWYRQSLGQGLEFLIYFQGNSAPDKSGLPSDRFSAERTGGSVSTLTIQRTQQEDSAVYLCASSFSSGYYNEQFFGPGTRLTVL.

This clonotype was observed many times. V and J are TRBV6-2 or TRBV6-3 and TRBJ2-3; possible D gene TRBD2, 5 bases. Trimming shortened V by 2 bases and J by 8 bases, and 8 bases separated the two germline ends. Per germline, CDR1 MNHEY and CDR2 SVGEGT. This CDR3 has 12 amino acids. CDR3 protein: CASSYHRGTQYF. DNA of the CDR3: TGTGCCAGCAGTTACCACCGGGGTACGCAGTATTTT.

This clonotype has a count of ten or more. The chain carries TRBV14 and TRBJ1-2; D may be TRBD1 (5 bases). Germline loops: CDR1 SGHDN, CDR2 FVKESK. Trimming took off 0 bases at V and 4 bases at J, with 15 bases between the two ends. The CDR3 has 16 amino acids. This chain's CDR3 is CASSQDVRGRGYGYTF. CDR3 coding DNA: TGTGCCAGCAGCCAAGATGTTAGGGGCCGAGGCTATGGCTACACCTTC.

This clonotype was observed many times. The CDR3 protein is CASSIADSLYNEQFF. CDR3 in DNA: TGTGCCAGTAGTATAGCGGACAGCCTCTACAATGAGCAGTTCTTC. This sequence joins TRBV19 and TRBJ2-1, with a possible D match to TRBD1 (6 bases). The CDR3 runs 15 residues. The V end lost 1 base, the J end lost 3 bases, and 10 bases lay between the germline ends. Per germline, CDR1 LNHDA and CDR2 SQIVND (reference sequence).

This clonotype was detected ten times or more. The chain has TRBV12-3 or TRBV12-4 and TRBJ1-5; perhaps TRBD1 as D (5 bases). V was trimmed by 5 bases and J by 6 bases, leaving 14 bases between them. This CDR3 contains 14 residues. In DNA form, the CDR3 reads TGTGCCAGCAGTCCGAGCCGGGGGGTTCAGCCCCAGCATTTT. Translation: CASSPSRGVQPQHF.

This clonotype was counted at least ten times. The chain recombines TRBV6-2 or TRBV6-3 with TRBJ2-7; 7 bases align to TRBD2. The CDR3 spans 13 residues. V gave up 8 bases and J gave up 2 bases; unmatched junction bases: 6. Germline lookup yields CDR1 MNHEY and CDR2 SVGEGT. The CDR3 DNA is TGTGCCAGCCAATACGCGGGGGCCTACGAGCAGTACGTC. It is translated as CASQYAGAYEQYV.

The chain couples TRBV18 to TRBJ2-1; D is unclear. V shed 3 bases and J shed 8 bases, with 14 bases lying between them. The CDR3 totals 14 residues. Germline values: CDR1 KGHSH, CDR2 LQKENI. CDR3 amino acids: CASSPRTGTDEQFF. DNA of the CDR3: TGTGCCAGCTCACCTCGGACGGGCACCGATGAGCAGTTCTTC.

The table lists this clonotype with many counts. The chain links TRBV6-2 or TRBV6-3 to TRBJ1-2; D is unclear. The CDR3 has 13 residues. CDR1 and CDR2 from the germline V gene are MNHEY and SVGEGT. V lost 6 bases to trimming and J lost 2 bases, with 10 bases between them. CDR3 in DNA: TGTGCCAGCAGGGACGGGTCGAACTATGGCTACACCTTC. Amino acid sequence: CASRDGSNYGYTF.

This clonotype was observed at least ten times. The rearrangement joins TRBV7-8 to TRBJ2-1; D gene unclear. V was cut by 2 bases and J by 12 bases, with 8 bases left in between. Germline CDR1 is SGHVS and CDR2 is FQNEAQ. This CDR3 contains 11 residues. CDR3 nucleotide sequence: TGTGCCAGCAGCTTACCGTGGGGGCAGTTCTTC. Protein sequence: CASSLPWGQFF.

In its sample, this clonotype was seen many times. CDR3 protein: CASKLGLGDEQFF. DNA for the CDR3: TGCGCCAGCAAGCTTGGTCTGGGCGATGAGCAGTTCTTC. V gene TRBV5-1 combines with J gene TRBJ2-1; D is uncertain. The germline CDR1 and CDR2 sequences are SGHRS and YFSETQ. V lost 6 bases and J lost 8, with 15 bases in between. The CDR3 is made up of 13 amino acids.

There are many counts of this clonotype. V gene TRBV5-1 combines with J gene TRBJ2-2; 9 nucleotides match TRBD1. The CDR3 sequence is 15 residues long. Losses at the gene ends were 0 bases for V and 7 bases for J; bases not matched to a gene: 4. Germline V lookup: CDR1 SGHRS, CDR2 YFSETQ. CDR3 loop: CASSLAGQGNGELFF. Written as DNA, the CDR3 is TGCGCCAGCAGCTTGGCGGGACAGGGAAACGGGGAGCTGTTTTTT.

This clonotype was detected ten times or more. The rearrangement links TRBV3-1 to TRBJ1-5; 9 nucleotides align to TRBD1. Unmatched junction bases numbered 3, after V lost 5 bases and J lost 4 bases. The CDR3 loop spans 14 amino acids. CDR1 is LGHDT, CDR2 YNNKEL, per germline (reference sequence). The CDR3 DNA sequence: TGTGCCAGCAGCGGGGGGACAGGGAATCAGCCCCAGCATTTT. Translating gives CASSGGTGNQPQHF. Full variable domain (remainder filled in from reference TRBV3-1 and TRBJ1-5): DTAVSQTPKYLVTQMGNDKSIKCEQNLGHDTMYWYKQDSKKFLKIMFSYNNKELIINETVPNRFSPKSPDKAHLNLHINSLELGDSAVYFCASSGGTGNQPQHFGDGTRLSIL.

This clonotype was found many times. V is TRBV28 and J is TRBJ2-3; 7 nucleotides align to TRBD1. The trim removed 9 bases at V and 2 bases at J, leaving 2 bases unmatched. Germline lookup yields CDR1 MDHEN and CDR2 SYDVKM. The CDR3 sequence is 12 residues long. CDR3 amino acids: CASGTATDTQYF. Written as DNA, the CDR3 is TGTGCCAGTGGGACAGCCACAGATACGCAGTATTTT.

Many counts were recorded for this clonotype. This chain connects TRBV6-6 to TRBJ2-1; 9 bases agree with TRBD1. The CDR3 consists of 15 residues. The V gene's germline CDR1 is MNHNY and CDR2 SVGAGI (reference sequence). V lost 4 bases and J lost 2; bases outside the gene matches: 3. Here the CDR3 reads CASSFGQGPYNEQFF. The CDR3 region has the DNA TGTGCCAGCAGTTTCGGACAGGGGCCCTACAATGAGCAGTTCTTC.

The sample holds many counts of this clonotype. V gene TRBV7-2 combines with J gene TRBJ2-2, with D perhaps given as TRBD1 or TRBD2 (5 bases each). Germline V gene lookup returns CDR1 SGHTA and CDR2 FQGNSA. The CDR3 consists of 12 residues. Trimming took off 1 base at V and 13 bases at J, with 10 bases between the two ends. Written as DNA, the CDR3 is TGTGCCAGCAGCTTAGTACCGGGGCGGCTGTTTTTT. Translating it yields CASSLVPGRLFF. Full variable domain (missing parts from reference TRBV7-2 and TRBJ2-2): GAGVSQSPSNKVTEKGKDVELRCDPISGHTALYWYRQSLGQGLEFLIYFQGNSAPDKSGLPSDRFSAERTGGSVSTLTIQRTQQEDSAVYLCASSLVPGRLFFGEGSRLTVL.

This clonotype came up many times. The chain recombines TRBV5-1 with TRBJ2-3; the match to TRBD2 covers 10 bases. CDR3 length: 18 residues. Germline V gene sequence: CDR1 SGHRS, CDR2 YFSETQ. J lost 0 bases, V lost 4 bases, and 11 bases had no gene match. The CDR3 sequence: CASSMGLAGAISTDTQYF. The DNA of the CDR3 is TGCGCCAGCAGCATGGGGCTAGCGGGGGCCATCAGCACAGATACGCAGTATTTT. The whole variable domain, remainder taken from reference TRBV5-1 and TRBJ2-3, is KAGVTQTPRYLIKTRGQQVTLSCSPISGHRSVSWYQQTPGQGLQFLFEYFSETQRNKGNFPGRFSGRQFSNSRSEMNVSTLELGDSALYLCASSMGLAGAISTDTQYFGPGTRLTVL.

This clonotype was seen repeatedly, ten times or more. This sequence joins TRBV5-1 and TRBJ1-6; D gene uncertain. This CDR3 contains 13 residues. Between the trimmed V and J ends, which lost 3 bases and 11 bases, there was a span of 12 bases. From germline, CDR1 is SGHRS and CDR2 YFSETQ. The CDR3 DNA reads TGCGCCAGCAGCTCTGAGGAATTCACACCCCTCCACTTT. This sequence encodes CASSSEEFTPLHF.

This clonotype was recorded at least ten times. The genes are TRBV5-1 and TRBJ1-1; no firm D call. The CDR3 has 13 residues. In germline, CDR1 is SGHRS, CDR2 YFSETQ. V shed 9 bases and J shed 1 base, with 13 bases lying between them. Here the CDR3 reads CATARSRNTEAFF. CDR3 coding DNA: TGCGCCACCGCCCGGTCTCGGAACACTGAAGCTTTCTTT. The full variable domain, completed using reference TRBV5-1 and TRBJ1-1, is KAGVTQTPRYLIKTRGQQVTLSCSPISGHRSVSWYQQTPGQGLQFLFEYFSETQRNKGNFPGRFSGRQFSNSRSEMNVSTLELGDSALYLCATARSRNTEAFFGQGTRLTVV.

This clonotype has at least ten counts. V and J are TRBV9 and TRBJ1-1, with D unclear. Looked up from germline, CDR1 is SGDLS and CDR2 is YYNGEE. The CDR3 sequence is 14 residues long. Trimming stripped 0 bases from V and 1 base from J, with 7 bases between. The CDR3, as DNA: TGTGCCAGCAGCGTAGCGCCAGCGAACACTGAAGCTTTCTTT. Protein sequence: CASSVAPANTEAFF.

This clonotype showed up many times. The chain combines TRBV13 with TRBJ2-3; no clear D gene. This CDR3 is 12 amino acids long. Trimming removed 5 bases at V and 7 bases at J, with 10 bases between. Germline V gene data show CDR1 as PRHDT and CDR2 as FYEKMQ (reference sequence). CDR3 protein: CASSPRPNTQYF. The CDR3 DNA is TGTGCCAGCAGCCCCAGACCGAATACGCAGTATTTT.

This clonotype was recorded many times. The chain combines TRBV7-2 with TRBJ2-3; no reliable D call. Per germline, CDR1 SGHTA and CDR2 FQGNSA. This CDR3 region has 13 residues. With 10 bases removed from V and 4 bases from J, the gap between germline ends came to 15 bases. In DNA, the CDR3 is TGTGCCACCAGACCAGCCTCCGCAGATACGCAGTATTTT. Protein product: CATRPASADTQYF.

This clonotype was observed at least ten times. The chain carries TRBV2 and TRBJ2-4, with D possibly being TRBD1 (5 bases). Trimming shortened V by 8 bases and J by 1 base, and 12 bases separated the two germline ends. The V gene's germline CDR1 is SNHLY and CDR2 FYNNEI. The CDR3 sequence is 14 residues long. CDR3 DNA: TGTGCCAGCGGGGCCAGCCAGGCCAAAAACATTCAGTACTTC. It yields the protein CASGASQAKNIQYF. The variable domain in full, completed from reference TRBV2 and TRBJ2-4, reads EPEVTQTPSHQVTQMGQEVILRCVPISNHLYFYWYRQILGQKVEFLVSFYNNEISEKSEIFDDQFSVERPDGSNFTLKIRSTKLEDSAMYFCASGASQAKNIQYFGAGTRLSVL.

This clonotype was seen at least ten times. V and J are TRBV5-4 and TRBJ1-2, with D perhaps matching TRBD1 (6 bases). Germline CDR1 is SGHNT and CDR2 is YYREEE (reference sequence). The V gene lost 0 bases and the J gene lost 2 bases, with 11 bases spanning the gap. The CDR3 runs to 15 residues. As DNA, the CDR3 is TGTGCCAGCAGCTTGGGGGGGCCCGCCAACTATGGCTACACCTTC. It encodes CASSLGGPANYGYTF.

This clonotype came up a few times. The V and J genes are TRBV12-3 or TRBV12-4 and TRBJ2-3; TRBD1 matches at 12 bases. V was clipped by 6 bases and J by 2 bases; unmatched bases: 6. The CDR3 is 16 amino acids. In nucleotides, the CDR3 is TGTGCCAGCAGCCCCCGGGACAGGGGGCTCACAGATACGCAGTATTTT. Protein: CASSPRDRGLTDTQYF.

This clonotype was recorded many times. The chain joins TRBV5-5 to TRBJ2-7; perhaps TRBD1 as D (5 bases). Trimming stripped 2 bases from V and 2 bases from J, with 14 bases between. CDR1 and CDR2 from the germline V gene are SGHKS and YYEKEE (reference sequence). The CDR3 length is 15 residues. The CDR3 sequence is CASSFSSGATYEQYF. CDR3 nucleotide sequence: TGTGCCAGCAGCTTTAGCTCTGGGGCCACCTACGAGCAGTACTTC.

The sample holds many counts of this clonotype. This chain links TRBV10-3 with TRBJ2-2; TRBD1 aligns across 9 bases. The CDR3 has 15 residues. The trim removed 5 bases at V and 5 bases at J, leaving 6 bases unmatched. Germline loops: CDR1 ENHRY, CDR2 SYGVKD. CDR3 sequence reads: CAISLQGAGTGELFF. CDR3 DNA sequence: TGTGCCATCAGTCTACAGGGGGCTGGAACCGGGGAGCTGTTTTTT.

This clonotype was counted ten times or more. The J gene is TRBJ2-5, the V gene TRBV5-1; D is unresolved. Germline V gives CDR1 SGHRS, CDR2 YFSETQ. Trimming stripped 4 bases from V and 5 bases from J, with 15 bases between. The CDR3 is 14 residues long. The CDR3 loop is CASSTGASVETQYF. The CDR3 DNA reads as TGCGCCAGCAGCACGGGTGCTTCGGTGGAGACCCAGTACTTC.